Shown below are 11 T cell receptor beta chains from a single sample sequenced in a study of immune evolution from preneoplasia to lung adenocarcinoma. Sequenced by immunoSEQ multiplex PCR; TCRdb stores in-frame clones only, minus some. Seen here are approximately 6,700 clones, over 65% observed once, and the top ten hold approximately 6.6%. The source material was FFPE adjacent normal lung tissue. These receptors all stem from a person aged 55-85 years with lung adenocarcinoma.

By its share, this clone is medium-sized. V usage is TRBV28 and J usage is TRBJ2-7; D is unresolved. The CDR3 length is 14 residues. Germline loops: CDR1 MDHEN, CDR2 SYDVKM. V was pared by 3 bases and J by 6 bases, with 15 bases between. CDR3: CASSFPRDLSEQYF. The CDR3 DNA follows: TGTGCCAGCAGTTTCCCCCGAGATTTGAGCGAGCAGTACTTC.

The chain carries TRBV11-2 and TRBJ2-7; D remains unclear. V was trimmed by 2 bases and J by 2 bases, leaving 13 bases between them. This CDR3 contains 15 residues. Germline V CDR1 and CDR2: SGHAT, FQNNGV. CDR3 loop: CASSLTELLTYEQYF. The CDR3 nucleotides are TGTGCCAGCAGCTTAACAGAACTCCTAACCTACGAGCAGTACTTC.

The V and J genes are TRBV15 and TRBJ2-2, with TRBD1 matching over 11 bases. This CDR3 has 17 amino acids. Germline V gene lookup returns CDR1 LNHNV and CDR2 YYDKDF (reference sequence). V lost 1 base and J lost 5; bases outside the gene matches: 6. DNA of the CDR3: TGTGCCACCAGCAGAGGACGGGACAGGGGGGGAACCGGGGAGCTGTTTTTT. Its protein product is CATSRGRDRGGTGELFF.

This clone was observed a few times. The chain employs TRBV7-2 and TRBJ1-1, with 10 bases fitting TRBD1. The V gene end was trimmed by 6 bases and the J gene end by 5 bases; junction bases not matched to a gene: 9. This CDR3 contains 15 residues. The germline CDR1 and CDR2 sequences are SGHTA and FQGNSA. DNA for the CDR3: TGTGCCAGCAGTAAGAAGCCGGGACAGGGGACTGAAGCTTTCTTT. Residues: CASSKKPGQGTEAFF.

The chain employs TRBV15 and TRBJ1-5; TRBD1 matches at 8 bases. The CDR3 runs to 15 residues. With V trimmed by 3 bases and J by 4 bases, 5 bases remained unmatched. Germline V gene data show CDR1 as LNHNV and CDR2 as YYDKDF (reference sequence). The CDR3 nucleotides read TGTGCCACCAGCAGGGGTAGGACAGGGAATCAGCCCCAGCATTTT. It yields the protein CATSRGRTGNQPQHF.

The chain is built from TRBV7-9 and TRBJ1-2; D might be TRBD1 (5 bases). Trimming shortened V by 6 bases and J by 4 bases, and 15 bases separated the two germline ends. Germline lookup yields CDR1 SEHNR and CDR2 FQNEAQ (reference sequence). This CDR3 has 14 residues. CDR3 loop: CASSSPGAPYGYTF. CDR3 bases: TGTGCCAGCAGTTCCCCCGGGGCTCCCTATGGCTACACCTTC.

The gene calls are TRBV7-3 and TRBJ1-2, with 8 bases that match TRBD1. The CDR3 has 13 amino acids. CDR1 and CDR2 from the germline V gene are SGHTA and FQGTGA. With 5 bases clipped from V and 4 bases from J, the junction kept 3 bases outside the gene matches. The CDR3 sequence: CASSTGTGYGYTF. The DNA of the CDR3 is TGTGCCAGCAGCACCGGGACAGGCTATGGCTACACCTTC.

This clone was found once. V usage is TRBV6-4 and J usage is TRBJ2-1; 11 bases fit TRBD2. The CDR3 consists of 16 residues. Germline loops: CDR1 MRHNA, CDR2 SNTAGT. V lost 0 bases, J lost 4 bases, and 2 bases stayed unmatched. CDR3 coding DNA: TGTGCCAGCAGTGACTCGGGACTAGCGGTTTACAATGAGCAGTTCTTC. This gives the protein CASSDSGLAVYNEQFF.

The table lists this clone with a count of one. The V call is TRBV28, the J call TRBJ1-3; weak D call: TRBD1 (6 bases). With 6 bases removed from V and 0 bases from J, the gap between germline ends came to 9 bases. The CDR3 sequence is 14 residues long. Germline V gene sequence: CDR1 MDHEN, CDR2 SYDVKM. CDR3 sequence: CASSKGHSGNTIYF. For the CDR3, the DNA is TGTGCCAGCAGCAAGGGACACTCTGGAAACACCATATATTTT.

This clone was observed a few times. J is TRBJ2-3 and V is TRBV7-8; 7 bases are a match to TRBD2. Germline lookup yields CDR1 SGHVS and CDR2 FQNEAQ. V lost 1 base and J lost 10; bases outside the gene matches: 2. The CDR3 loop spans 12 amino acids. The CDR3 protein is CASSLGEGAQYF. DNA for the CDR3: TGTGCCAGCAGCTTAGGGGAGGGCGCGCAGTATTTT.

The rearrangement uses TRBV6-6 and TRBJ2-2; D is undetermined. Germline CDR1 reads MNHNY; CDR2 reads SVGAGI (reference sequence). Between the trimmed V and J ends, which lost 2 bases and 6 bases, there was a span of 4 bases. There are 12 residues in the CDR3. This CDR3 reads CASSYGAGELFF. DNA of the CDR3: TGTGCCAGCAGTTACGGCGCCGGGGAGCTGTTTTTT.